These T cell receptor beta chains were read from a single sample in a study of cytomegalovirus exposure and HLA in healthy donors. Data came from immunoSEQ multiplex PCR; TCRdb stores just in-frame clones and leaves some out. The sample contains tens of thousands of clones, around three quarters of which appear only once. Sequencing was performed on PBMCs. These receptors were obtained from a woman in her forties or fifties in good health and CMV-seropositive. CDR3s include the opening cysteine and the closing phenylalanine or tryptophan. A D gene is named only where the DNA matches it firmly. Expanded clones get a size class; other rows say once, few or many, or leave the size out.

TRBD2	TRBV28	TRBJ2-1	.	TGTGCCAGCAGTGATCTGGCGGGAGTTTATGGAGAGCAGTTCTTC	CASSDLAGVYGEQFF
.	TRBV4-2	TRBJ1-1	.	TGTGCCAGCAGCCAAGATAAGGGAGGGGGTCCTGAAGCTTTCTTT	CASSQDKGGGPEAFF
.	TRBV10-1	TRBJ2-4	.	TGCGCCAGCAGTCCAGGAAGGGGAGGCATTCAGTACTTC	CASSPGRGGIQYF
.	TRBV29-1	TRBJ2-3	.	TGCAGCGTTGAGGCCGGGATAGTGGATACGCAGTATTTT	CSVEAGIVDTQYF
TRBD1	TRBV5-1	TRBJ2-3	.	TGCGCCAGTCACTCGTCCGGGACAGAAGGCACAGATACGCAGTATTTT	CASHSSGTEGTDTQYF
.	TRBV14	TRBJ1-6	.	TGTGCCAGCAGTCCAGGGCTCCAGTCACCCCTCCACTTT	CASSPGLQSPLHF
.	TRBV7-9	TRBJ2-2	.	TGTGCCAGCAGCTTAGCCTCACGTCCGGCGGGGCTGTTTTTT	CASSLASRPAGLFF
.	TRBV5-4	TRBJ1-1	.	TGTGCCAGCAGCTTGGGTGGGAGGGGATCGAACACTGAAGCTTTCTTT	CASSLGGRGSNTEAFF
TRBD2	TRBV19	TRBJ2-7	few	TGTGCCAGTAGTCTAGCGGGAGAATCCTACGAGCAGTACTTC	CASSLAGESYEQYF
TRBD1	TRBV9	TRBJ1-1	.	TGTGCCAGCAGCGTAGGGTGGGGGACAGGGGGTTCATCTATGAACACTGAAGCTTTCTTT	CASSVGWGTGGSSMNTEAFF
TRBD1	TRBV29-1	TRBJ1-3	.	TGCAGCGTTGATACAGGGGGGACTGGAAACACCATATATTTT	CSVDTGGTGNTIYF
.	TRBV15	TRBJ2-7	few	TGTGCCACCAGCAGGGCGACAGGACCAAGCTCCTACGAGCAGTACTTC	CATSRATGPSSYEQYF
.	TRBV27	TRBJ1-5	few	TGTGCCAGCAGTTTATTCCCTCCAGGGCGGTATAGCAATCAGCCCCAGCATTTT	CASSLFPPGRYSNQPQHF
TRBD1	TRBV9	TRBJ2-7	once	TGTGCCAGCAGCCCCGGGCCGGGACAGGGAGCGTCAAAGCAGTACTTC	CASSPGPGQGASKQYF